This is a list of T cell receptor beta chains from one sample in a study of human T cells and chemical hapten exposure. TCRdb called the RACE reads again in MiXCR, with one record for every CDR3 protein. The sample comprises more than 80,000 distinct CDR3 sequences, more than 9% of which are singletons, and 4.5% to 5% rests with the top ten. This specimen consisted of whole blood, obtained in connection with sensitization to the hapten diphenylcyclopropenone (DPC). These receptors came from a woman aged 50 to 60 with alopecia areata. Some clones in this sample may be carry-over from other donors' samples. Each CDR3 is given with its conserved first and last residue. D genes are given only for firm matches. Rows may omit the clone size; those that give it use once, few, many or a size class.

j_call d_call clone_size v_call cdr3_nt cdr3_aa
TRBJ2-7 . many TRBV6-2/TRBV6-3 TGTGCCAGCACCGATAAACAGGGTGCCTACGAGCAGTACTTC CASTDKQGAYEQYF
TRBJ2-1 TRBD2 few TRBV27 TGTGCCAGCAGTCCAGGCGGGACTAGCTTCTACAATGAGCAGTTCTTC CASSPGGTSFYNEQFF
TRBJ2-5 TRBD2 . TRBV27 TGTGCCAGCAGTTTATCTCGGTTGGCGGGAGTCGGCCAAGAGACCCAGTACTTC CASSLSRLAGVGQETQYF
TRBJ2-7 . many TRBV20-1 TGCAGTGCTAGCGAGCATTACGAGCAGTACTTC CSASEHYEQYF
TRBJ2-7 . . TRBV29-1 TGCAGCGCTTCCAGGGAAACCTACGAGCAGTACTTC CSASRETYEQYF
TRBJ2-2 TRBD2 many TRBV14 TGTGCCAGCAGCCGGGGACTAGCGGGAGTCGGCACCGGGGAGCTGTTTTTT CASSRGLAGVGTGELFF
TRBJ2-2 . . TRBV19 TGTGCCAGTAGTATCTTCGGGGAGATTAACGGGGAGCTGTTTTTT CASSIFGEINGELFF
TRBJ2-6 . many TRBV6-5 TGTGCCAGCAGTTCAGGGTCTGGGGCCAACGTCCTGACTTTC CASSSGSGANVLTF
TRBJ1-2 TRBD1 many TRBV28 TGTGCCAGCAGTTCGACAGGGTTTGGCTACACCTTC CASSSTGFGYTF
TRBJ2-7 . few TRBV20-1 TGCAGTGCTAACGCAAGGGGAACCGGGACTCCCGATGAGGAGCAGTACTTC CSANARGTGTPDEEQYF
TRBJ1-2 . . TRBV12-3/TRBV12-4 TGTGCCAGCAGTTTAGCGAACAGGGCCCGTGGCTACACCTTC CASSLANRARGYTF
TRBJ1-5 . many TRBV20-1 TGCAGTGCTAGAGAGGGGCAGCCCCAGCATTTT CSAREGQPQHF
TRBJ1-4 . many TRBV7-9 TGTGCCAGCAGCCCTCTGAATGAAAAACTGTTTTTT CASSPLNEKLFF
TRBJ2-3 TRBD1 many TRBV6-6 TGTGCCAGCAGAACAGGGGGAAGCACAGATACGCAGTATTTT CASRTGGSTDTQYF
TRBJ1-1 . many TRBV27 TGTGCCAGCAGTTTACGCAGCCGGAGCACTGAAGCTTTCTTT CASSLRSRSTEAFF
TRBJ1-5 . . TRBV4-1 TGCGCCAGCAGCCAAGATTCGGCTGGGGGGCGTCAGCCCCAGCATTTT CASSQDSAGGRQPQHF
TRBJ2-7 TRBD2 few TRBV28 TGTGCCAGCAGTTACTTGAGCGGGAGGGCCACCCACGAGCAGTACTTC CASSYLSGRATHEQYF
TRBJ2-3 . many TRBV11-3 TGTGCCAGCAGCTTAGCTGGGAAGGTGCATTTT CASSLAGKVHF
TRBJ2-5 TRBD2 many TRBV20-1 TGCAGTGCTAGAGATAACCTAGCGGACCAAGAGACCCAGTACTTC CSARDNLADQETQYF
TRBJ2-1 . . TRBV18 TGTGCCAGCTCACCGGCAAAGGGGTACAATGAGCAGTTCTTC CASSPAKGYNEQFF
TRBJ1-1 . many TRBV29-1 TGCAGCGTTGAAGCTGGAGGGTCTGAAGCTTTCTTT CSVEAGGSEAFF
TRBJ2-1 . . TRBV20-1 TGCAGTGCTAGCCATATAAGGAGCTCCTACAATGAGCAGTTCTTC CSASHIRSSYNEQFF
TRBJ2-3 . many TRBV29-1 TGCAGCGTTGAACATCGGGCTAGCCTAACAGATACGCAGTATTTT CSVEHRASLTDTQYF
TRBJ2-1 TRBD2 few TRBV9 TGTGCCAGCAGCGTAGTGGTAGCGGGACGCGATGAGCAGTTCTTC CASSVVVAGRDEQFF
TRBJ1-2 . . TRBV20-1 TGCAGTGCTAGAGATGAGAGGAACAGGATGCTCTATGGCTACACCTTC CSARDERNRMLYGYTF
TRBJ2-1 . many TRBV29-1 TGCAGCGGTGGACGGATAGGGGAGCAGTTCTTC CSGGRIGEQFF
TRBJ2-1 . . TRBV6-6 TGTGCCAGCAGCGAGCGAGTACGGTCCTACAATGAGCAGTTCTTC CASSERVRSYNEQFF
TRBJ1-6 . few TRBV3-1 TGTGCCAGCAGCCAAGAGGTGGCAGCTAATTCACCCCTCCACTTT CASSQEVAANSPLHF
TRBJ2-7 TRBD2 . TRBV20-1 TGCAGTGCTAGAGGGCGGCTAGCGGGAGCCTACGAGCAGTACTTC CSARGRLAGAYEQYF
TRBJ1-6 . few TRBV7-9 TGTGCCAGCAGCTCGACGCACCAGGGTGTTAATTCACCCCTCCCCTTT CASSSTHQGVNSPLPF
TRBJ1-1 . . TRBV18 TGTGCCAGCTCACCACCGCAGGGTCAGGGCACTGAAGCTTTCTTT CASSPPQGQGTEAFF
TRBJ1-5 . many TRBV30 TGTGCCTGGAGTGTTCAGGTTGACAATCAGCCCCAGCATTTT CAWSVQVDNQPQHF
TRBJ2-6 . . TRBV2 TGTGCCAGCAGTGGACAGCCCTCTGGGGCCAACGTCCTGACTTTC CASSGQPSGANVLTF
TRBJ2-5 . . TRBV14 TGTGCCAGCAGCCAGGAGACTGGAGCAGAGACCCAGTACTTC CASSQETGAETQYF
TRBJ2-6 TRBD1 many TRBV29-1 TGCAGCGTCAGAACCGGGACAGATCCTCTTGGGGCCAACGTCCTGACTTTC CSVRTGTDPLGANVLTF
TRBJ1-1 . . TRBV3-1 TGTGCCAGCAGCCTCGCGAAGACCGGGTACACTGAAGCTTTCTTT CASSLAKTGYTEAFF
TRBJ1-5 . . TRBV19 TGTGCCAGTAACGACGGCAATCAGCCCCAGCATTTT CASNDGNQPQHF
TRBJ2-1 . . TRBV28 TGTGCCAGCAGTCTTGACGGGTCCTACAATGAGCAGTTCTTC CASSLDGSYNEQFF
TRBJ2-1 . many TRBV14 TGTGCCAGCAGCCAAGAATTCCGTGATGAGCAGTTCTTC CASSQEFRDEQFF
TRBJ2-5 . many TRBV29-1 TGCAGCGTCGCAAATGAAGAGACCCAGTACTTC CSVANEETQYF
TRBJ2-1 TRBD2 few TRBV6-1 TGTGCCGGCCAGAGGGCGGGAGTGGATAATGAGCAGTTCTTC CAGQRAGVDNEQFF
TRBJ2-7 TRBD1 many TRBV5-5 TGTGCCAGCAGCTTTTCGGGACAGACCTACGAGCAGTACTTC CASSFSGQTYEQYF
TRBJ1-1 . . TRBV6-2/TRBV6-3 TGTGCCAGCAGTTACTCGAGAAACACTGAAGCTTTCTTT CASSYSRNTEAFF
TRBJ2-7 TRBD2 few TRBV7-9 TGTGCCAGCAGCATGGGGACTAGCGGGACCTTATGGGAGCAGTACTTC CASSMGTSGTLWEQYF
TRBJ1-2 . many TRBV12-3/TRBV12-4 TGTGCCAGCAGTTTTAGCGATCTCTACTATGGCTACACCTTC CASSFSDLYYGYTF
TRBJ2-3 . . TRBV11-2 TGTGCCAGCAGCTCCCTAGCCCCCATGCTCGCAGATACGCAGTATTTT CASSSLAPMLADTQYF